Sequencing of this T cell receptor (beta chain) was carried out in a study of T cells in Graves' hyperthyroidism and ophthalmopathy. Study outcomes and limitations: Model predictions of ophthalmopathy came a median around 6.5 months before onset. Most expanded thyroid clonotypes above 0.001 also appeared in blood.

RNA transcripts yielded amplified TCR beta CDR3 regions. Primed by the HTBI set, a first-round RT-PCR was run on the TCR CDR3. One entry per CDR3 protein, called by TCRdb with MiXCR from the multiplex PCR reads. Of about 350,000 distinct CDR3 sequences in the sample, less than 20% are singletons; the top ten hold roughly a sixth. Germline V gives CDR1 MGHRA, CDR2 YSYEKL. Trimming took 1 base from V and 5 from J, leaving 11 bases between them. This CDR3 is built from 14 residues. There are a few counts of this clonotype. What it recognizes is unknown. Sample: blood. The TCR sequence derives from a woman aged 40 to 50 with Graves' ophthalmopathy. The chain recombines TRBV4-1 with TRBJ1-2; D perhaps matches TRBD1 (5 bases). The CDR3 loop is CASSQVGPKYGYTF. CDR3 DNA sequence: TGCGCCAGCAGCCAAGTGGGACCGAAGTATGGCTACACCTTC.